This T cell receptor (beta chain) was captured by sequencing in a study of cytomegalovirus exposure and HLA in healthy donors (dated 2017 in TCRdb). Some background on the complete study: In an earlier analysis of under 750 of the donors, 276 Gb of sequence data and 100 million or so unique TCR beta sequences from roughly 190 million T cells were reported. An early release that covered some 630 HLA-typed donors contained approximately 300 gigabases of sequencing data and about 84 million unique TCR sequences. The genetic ancestry cluster associated with self-reported Caucasian donors included over 80% of the approximately 430 genotyped donors. The study aimed to test whether signatures of past pathogen exposure could be identified by cataloging public T cell receptors. The study profiled the T cell repertoires of some 610 subjects by immunosequencing and related them to cytomegalovirus serostatus. Along with the approximately 670-subject first cohort, a separate validation cohort of over 90 different subjects was used. High-throughput TCR immunosequencing, statistical association of individual TCRs with disease status, and machine learning were combined to predict cytomegalovirus infection status. A later analysis re-analyzed previously published TCR beta repertoires from approximately 700 donors and added high-resolution HLA genotyping to study TCR occurrence patterns. In the later analysis, no new phenotypic data were used to find candidate immune exposures; instead, reliance was placed on TCR beta sequences and their occurrence across donors. To decide whether each TCR beta V gene segment behaved as functional or pseudogenic, an earlier analysis of nearly 600 of the donors relied on high-throughput TCR beta sequencing. Donor age, sex, ethnicity and CMV serostatus were compiled alongside the repertoire data. Genome-wide SNP genotypes for about three fifths of the roughly 700 donors were used in a later genetic analysis, which treated that subset as a discovery cohort. All discovery cohort repertoires had been generated on a single sequencing platform. HLA typing included class I and class II loci at four-digit resolution. Typing coverage differed by locus: A, B, C, DRB1 and DQB1 were typed in about 620-630 donors, DQA1 in about 560, DPA1 in around 580, and DPB1 in approximately 450. Roughly five DR-DQ haplotypes were handled as single units for association and clustering because linkage in the cohort was strong. Across under 500 genotyped donors of the cohort, an average of roughly 250,000 unique TCR beta nucleotide sequences per donor were sequenced, and approximately 17% of those sequences were non-productive. Beyond this particular receptor, the publication reports: A total of around 150 TCR beta chains were listed by the study as associated with cytomegalovirus. Compared with the roughly 670-donor mean, donors in an Asian-associated ancestry cluster had fewer N-insertions in productive TCRs, according to a later genetic analysis. Most CMV-associated TCR beta chains appeared to be HLA-restricted in a later analysis, and the HLA associations seemed to be driven largely by CMV exposure. In a later analysis, HLA-associated TCR beta chains showed more clonal expansion and lower generation probabilities than non-associated chains that were equally common. For the cohort, immune exposure information was limited to CMV serostatus. A further reported finding was that TCR beta sequences accurately predicted the HLA-A and HLA-B alleles for most subjects in the first cohort. A group of highly shared sequence variants was considered likely to be a technical artifact of the sequencing pipeline. An earlier analysis of approximately 500 of the donors showed that most TCR beta V segments appeared in productive rearrangements either about 90% or about 30% of the time, which broadly matched IMGT annotations. In a later analysis, over 15,000 TCR beta sequences were associated with specific HLA alleles at a false discovery rate of 0.05. In this cohort, only TCR beta chains were sequenced, and detectable features were limited by the absence of alpha or paired-chain data. Most TCR sequences were seen in very few donors, while some public TCRs were found in many individuals. The authors suggested that the approach could potentially be extended to other disease states and immunological phenotypes. HLA typing was unavailable for some donors at each locus, so association tests used only the typed subset. According to a later analysis, TCR association rates differed among HLA loci, with DRB1 alleles showing the most associated TCRs and HLA-C alleles showing the fewest. Because the 87-base-pair reads could not distinguish some IMGT-functional V segments, including TRBV6-2 and TRBV6-3, those segments were excluded. Presence/absence analyses assumed roughly uniform sequencing depth across donors, an assumption that may not hold. In both the original and validation cohorts, the classifier was reported to diagnose cytomegalovirus status with high specificity and sensitivity. Because counts were too low, about 15 rarely observed V segments, including chromosome 9 orphons, were left out of the earlier analysis of over 550 of the donors. In a later analysis, several top co-occurrence clusters were reported to appear linked to parvovirus B19, influenza, CMV and Epstein-Barr virus. When HLA alleles, especially DR and DQ, strongly co-occurred, attributing TCR associations to individual alleles was difficult. In a later genetic analysis, a missense DCLRE1C variant was associated with V-gene and J-gene trimming of TCR beta chains, and the association was replicated in an independent cohort. A few of the identified cytomegalovirus-associated TCR beta chains were confirmed in vitro to be specific for cytomegalovirus antigens. Correlated functional status among segregating V segments might reflect linkage disequilibrium, but an unknown experimental factor could not be ruled out.

The cohort consisted of 670 or so healthy bone marrow donors. Cohort members were all nominally healthy when sampled, although unrecorded immune exposures were likely present. The donor tested CMV seronegative and was one of the 352 seronegative cohort members. A peripheral blood sample was provided by each donor, and peripheral blood mononuclear cells were used for TCR beta sequencing. The Qiagen DNeasy Blood Extraction Kit was used to extract genomic DNA from the blood cell samples. Comment on this clone: Its antigen remains unidentified. There are no base qualities to consult, and no much larger clone falls within one base.

The trim is 5 bases for V and 5 bases for J, with a gap of 16 bases between the germline ends. The CDR3 sequence holds 15 residues, the cysteine and phenylalanine included. Solely the CDR3 DNA is kept, with 45 bases framed from the first base. As encoded in the germline V gene (reference sequence), CDR1 is MNHEY while CDR2 is SMNVEV. Library creation used the immunoSEQ multiplex PCR assay. For the multiplex PCR, a mixture combining 60 forward primers for TCR Vbeta segments and 13 reverse primers for TCR Jbeta segments was used. Amplification of the CDR3 region of rearranged TCR beta genes was performed with a multiplex PCR assay on genomic DNA. On the Illumina HiSeq System, the amplified TCR beta libraries were sequenced as 87-base-pair reads. As for the authors' bioinformatics: Across the 500 to 700 repertoires, a later analysis counted tens of millions of unique TCR beta chains, 8.5 million to 12 million of which were shared by at least two donors. Raw reads were error-corrected and collapsed into unique sequences with a nearest-neighbor algorithm that merged closely related sequences to remove PCR and sequencing errors. To assign V, D and J gene segments, CDR3 sequences were aligned to IMGT reference sequences. For a sequence to be retained, at least a six-nucleotide match to both a V gene segment and a J gene segment was required. Rearrangements were classified as productive when the CDR3 lacked stop codons and remained in frame with V and J, and all other rearrangements were classified as non-productive. CDR3 was defined according to IMGT convention as the region running from the second conserved V-encoded cysteine to the conserved J-encoded phenylalanine. The earlier analysis of about 640 of the donors excluded any sequence lacking an unambiguous match to a single V gene segment. An earlier analysis of several hundred of the donors called V segments functional above 56.7% productive rearrangements and segregating when the between-donor standard deviation exceeded 5%. A statistical classification framework was developed to diagnose cytomegalovirus status using the catalog of TCR beta chain sequences. In a later analysis, V and J genes were assigned by comparing TCR nucleotide sequences against IMGT/GENE-DB human TR gene sequences. In a later analysis, CDR3 sequences and most-parsimonious VDJ recombination scenarios were assigned using the TCRdist pipeline. In a later analysis, each TCR beta chain was defined by its CDR3 amino acid sequence together with its V-gene family, and reads without a unique V-gene family were excluded. In a later analysis, 450 to 600 highly shared, low-generation-probability nucleotide sequences were removed to address suspected cross-contamination and a sequencing artifact. For each public chain, a later analysis derived a clonal expansion index from normalized ranks of inferred template counts within each repertoire. In a later analysis, generation probabilities were computed using a VDJ recombination model fitted to out-of-frame rearrangements, and the results were checked against IGoR. In a later analysis, hypergeometric tests were used to score TCR-TCR, TCR-HLA and TCR-CMV co-occurrence, with a repertoire-size bias correction applied to TCR pairs. False discovery rates were estimated in a later analysis by permuting HLA or CMV assignments 20 times. A later analysis grouped co-occurring TCRs with DBSCAN, adding TCRdist sequence similarity when clustering within HLA-allele-positive subsets. Co-occurrence clustering excluded repertoires with fewer than 30,000 or more than 120,000 public chains, plus five with anomalous nucleotide sharing. The source is immuneACCESS, and TCRdb retained only in-frame sequences with V and J called. Part of the clones is not carried over; for the studies checked, unresolved V genes explain less than half of this, and the remainder is unexplained. V, J and clone size are taken as reported in that table, and D and trimming were inferred from the DNA itself. This sample is represented by 90,000 to 110,000 clones; under 85% of them were singletons. The top ten hold 1% to 1.5% of the sample.

The sample comprised PBMCs. The rearrangement combines TRBV27 with TRBJ2-1; the best D guess is TRBD2, with 6 bases matching. This clonotype originated in a middle-aged man in good health and CMV-seronegative. This receptor has the CDR3 CASSPVRDSHNEQFF. The DNA reads TGTGCCAGCAGTCCCGTGCGGGATTCCCACAATGAGCAGTTCTTC.